The present TCR beta chain was sequenced within a study of blood T cell repertoires in COVID-19. Libraries were prepared by immunoSEQ multiplex PCR; TCRdb keeps only in-frame clonotypes and omits some of them. The sample consists of 240,000 or so clones, 86% of them appearing once. Germline loops: CDR1 SGHDN, CDR2 FVKESK. Between the trimmed V and J ends, which lost 0 bases and 7 bases, there was a span of 13 bases. The length of the CDR3 is 16 residues. Clinical history reported by participants formed the basis on which cohorts were assigned. J is TRBJ1-6 and V is TRBV14; possibly TRBD1 for D (6 bases). The specimen sequenced was PBMCs or T cells enriched from blood (not recorded which). The source of this sequence is a woman between 40 and 50 years old with acute COVID-19. The CDR3 reads CASSQEGGPRNSPLHF. Written as DNA, the CDR3 is TGTGCCAGCAGCCAAGAAGGGGGACCGAGAAATTCACCCCTCCACTTT.